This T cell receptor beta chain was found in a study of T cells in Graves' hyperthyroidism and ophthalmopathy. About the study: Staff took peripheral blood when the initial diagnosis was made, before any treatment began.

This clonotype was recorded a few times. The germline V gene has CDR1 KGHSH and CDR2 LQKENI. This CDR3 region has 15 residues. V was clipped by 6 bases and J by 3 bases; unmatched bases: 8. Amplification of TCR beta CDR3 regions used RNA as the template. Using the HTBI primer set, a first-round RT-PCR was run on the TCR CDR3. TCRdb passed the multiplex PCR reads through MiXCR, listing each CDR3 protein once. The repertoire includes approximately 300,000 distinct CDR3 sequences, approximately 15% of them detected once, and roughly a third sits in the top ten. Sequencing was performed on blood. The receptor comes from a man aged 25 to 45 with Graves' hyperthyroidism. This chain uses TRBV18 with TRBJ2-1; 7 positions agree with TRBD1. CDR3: CASSRTGTVYNEQFF. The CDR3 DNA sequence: TGTGCCAGCTCCCGGACGGGGACAGTCTACAATGAGCAGTTCTTC.